This T cell receptor beta chain is from a study of patients and donors after allogeneic stem cell transplantation. TCRdb re-called the RT-PCR reads with MiXCR, one entry per CDR3 protein. This table holds about 960,000 distinct CDR3 sequences, under 20% found once. This CDR3 contains 16 residues. The germline V gene encodes CDR1 MNHEY and CDR2 SMNVEV (reference sequence). V was pared by 5 bases and J by 8 bases, with 11 bases of the junction left unmatched. The sequencing sample was made of blood, either unsorted or a sorted T cell fraction (not recorded which). The sequence derives from a human donor who was either an allogeneic HSCT recipient or a stem cell or donor lymphocyte infusion donor (not recorded which). It is not recorded whose cells these are; they may come from a transplant donor. The chain employs TRBV27 and TRBJ1-6; 8 nucleotides match TRBD1. The CDR3 protein is CASSRQGQVRDSPLHF. The CDR3 DNA is TGTGCCAGCAGTCGCCAGGGACAGGTTAGGGATTCACCCCTCCACTTT.